This T cell receptor (beta chain) emerged from a study of T cells in Graves' hyperthyroidism and ophthalmopathy. Findings of the study overall: Most clonotypes expanded in the thyroid (above 0.001) were also present in blood.

This clonotype came up many times. Its antigen is not identified. Subjects aged 18 to 65 presented with newly diagnosed hyperthyroidism of less than 2 months' duration. Trimming took 6 bases from V and 8 from J, leaving 22 bases between them. The V gene's germline CDR1 is SGHVT and CDR2 SQSDAQ. The CDR3 is made up of 15 amino acids. Amplified TCR beta CDR3 regions came from RNA transcripts. HTBI primers were the set used in a first-round RT-PCR of the TCR CDR3. TCRdb re-called the multiplex PCR reads through MiXCR, storing one row per CDR3 protein. This table holds nearly 750,000 distinct CDR3 sequences, about a third found once.

The TCR originated in a woman in her thirties or forties with Graves' hyperthyroidism. The chain links TRBV7-4 to TRBJ1-2; D is unresolved. What was sequenced was blood. The CDR3 DNA follows: TGTGCCAGCAGTCGTATAGGCCTGTCTTTCTTGGGCTACACCTTC. This gives the protein CASSRIGLSFLGYTF.